This TCR beta chain comes out of a study of OX40 agonist ivuxolimab in advanced cancers. About this clone itself: Its antigen is still unknown.

Sequenced by immunoSEQ multiplex PCR; TCRdb stores in-frame clones only, minus some. The table has about 81,000 clones, 80% to 90% seen once. Study outcomes and limitations: Some of the lowest clonal expansion was seen in partial responders at 0.1-3.0 mg/kg. Normalized expansion of T-cell clones was also low for some nonresponders. At doses 0.1 to 3.0 mg/kg, CD4+ and CD8+ clones expanded.

V was cut by 3 bases and J by 3 bases, with 12 bases left in between. CDR3 length: 15 amino acids. Germline V gene sequence: CDR1 KGHSH, CDR2 LQKENI. The chain links TRBV18 to TRBJ2-1; D possibly corresponds to TRBD1 (6 bases). Sequencing used CD4+ or CD8+ T cells sorted from blood, obtained in a trial of the OX40 agonist ivuxolimab. This sequence originates from an adult with an advanced solid tumor such as melanoma, head and neck, liver or kidney cancer. The CDR3 region is CASSPGTSSYNEQFF. In DNA form, the CDR3 reads TGTGCCAGCTCACCCGGGACAAGTAGCTACAATGAGCAGTTCTTC.